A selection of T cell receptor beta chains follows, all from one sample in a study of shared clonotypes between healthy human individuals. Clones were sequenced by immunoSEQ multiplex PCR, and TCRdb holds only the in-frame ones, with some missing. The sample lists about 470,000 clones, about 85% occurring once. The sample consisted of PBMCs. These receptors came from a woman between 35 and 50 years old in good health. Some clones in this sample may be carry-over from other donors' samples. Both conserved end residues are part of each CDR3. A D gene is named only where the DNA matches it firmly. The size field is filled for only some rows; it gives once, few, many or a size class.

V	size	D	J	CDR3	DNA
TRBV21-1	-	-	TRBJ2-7	CAPQGAGGASEQYF	TGTGCCCCCCAGGGAGCGGGAGGAGCAAGCGAGCAGTACTTC
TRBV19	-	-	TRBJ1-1	CASSLSWQRGNTEAFF	TGTGCCAGTAGTTTATCTTGGCAAAGGGGGAACACTGAAGCTTTCTTT
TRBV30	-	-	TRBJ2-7	CAWTGTSYEQYF	TGTGCCTGGACAGGGACCTCCTACGAGCAGTACTTC
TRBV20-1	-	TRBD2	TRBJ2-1	CSAGLAGSRFF	TGCAGTGCGGGGCTAGCGGGATCCCGGTTCTTC
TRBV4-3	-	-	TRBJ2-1	CASSRGRINEQFF	TGCGCCAGCAGCCGCGGACGGATCAATGAGCAGTTCTTC
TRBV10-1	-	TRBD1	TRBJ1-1	CASSENRQGSTEAFF	TGCGCCAGCAGTGAGAACCGACAGGGATCCACTGAAGCTTTCTTT
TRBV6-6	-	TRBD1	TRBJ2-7	CASSRQGSDYEQYF	TGTGCCAGCAGCAGACAGGGTTCAGACTACGAGCAGTACTTC
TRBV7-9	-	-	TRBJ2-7	CASSPPTGNLYEQYF	TGTGCCAGCAGCCCCCCTACAGGGAACCTCTACGAGCAGTACTTC
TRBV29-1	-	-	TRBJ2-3	CSVTLFVGPDTQYF	TGCAGCGTTACCCTCTTCGTTGGGCCAGATACGCAGTATTTT
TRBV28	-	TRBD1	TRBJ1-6	CAGAEQGGSPLHF	TGTGCCGGAGCAGAACAGGGGGGTTCACCCCTCCACTTT
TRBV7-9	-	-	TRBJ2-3	CASISALAADTQYF	TGTGCCAGCATTTCTGCCCTTGCGGCAGATACGCAGTATTTT
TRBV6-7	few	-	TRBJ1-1	CASSYSNLVNTEAFF	TGTGCCAGCAGTTACTCAAACCTCGTGAACACTGAAGCTTTCTTT
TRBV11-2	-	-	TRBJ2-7	CASSLEGRGPGDRREQYF	TGTGCCAGCAGCTTAGAGGGGAGGGGGCCAGGGGACCGTCGCGAGCAGTACTTC
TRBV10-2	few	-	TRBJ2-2	CASIIGGLRATSGELFF	TGCGCCAGCATTATTGGGGGGTTGAGGGCAACATCCGGGGAGCTGTTTTTT
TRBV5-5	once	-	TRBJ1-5	CASSLLQAGGRNQPQHF	TGTGCCAGCAGCTTACTCCAGGCGGGAGGGCGCAATCAGCCCCAGCATTTT
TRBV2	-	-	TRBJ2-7	CASSGDWRSSYEQYF	TGTGCCAGCAGTGGGGATTGGCGCAGCTCCTACGAGCAGTACTTC
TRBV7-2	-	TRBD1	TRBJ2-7	CASSLGTGGAYEQYF	TGTGCCAGCAGCTTAGGGACAGGGGGCGCGTACGAGCAGTACTTC
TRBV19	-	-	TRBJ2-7	CASSAYPRADSYEQYF	TGTGCCAGTAGTGCCTATCCCAGGGCGGACTCCTACGAGCAGTACTTC
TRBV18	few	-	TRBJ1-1	CASSPRDTEAFF	TGTGCCAGCTCACCACGGGACACTGAAGCTTTCTTT
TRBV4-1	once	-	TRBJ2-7	CASSQVGQYEQYF	TGCGCCAGCAGCCAAGTTGGTCAGTACGAGCAGTACTTC
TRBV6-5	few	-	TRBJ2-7	CASSSRDYEQYF	TGTGCCAGCAGTTCGAGGGACTACGAGCAGTACTTC
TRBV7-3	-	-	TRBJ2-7	CASSPGQNREQYF	TGTGCCAGCAGCCCCGGACAGAATCGCGAGCAGTACTTC
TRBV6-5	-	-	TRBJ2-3	CASSYGRLSTDTQYF	TGTGCCAGCAGTTACGGACGTCTTAGCACAGATACGCAGTATTTT
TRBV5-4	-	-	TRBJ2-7	CASSPRVGYEQYF	TGTGCCAGCAGCCCGAGGGTGGGTTACGAGCAGTACTTC
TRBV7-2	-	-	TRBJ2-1	CASSSSWNEQFF	TGTGCCAGCAGCTCTAGTTGGAATGAGCAGTTCTTC
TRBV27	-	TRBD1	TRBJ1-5	CASSLRASDRGLRQPQHF	TGTGCCAGCAGTTTACGGGCTAGTGACAGGGGGCTTCGTCAGCCCCAGCATTTT
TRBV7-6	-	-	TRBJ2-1	CASSPDTYYNEQFF	TGTGCCAGCAGCCCTGACACTTACTACAATGAGCAGTTCTTC
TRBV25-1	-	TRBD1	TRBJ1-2	CASRGTVPGDGYTF	TGTGCCAGCAGAGGGACAGTGCCCGGGGATGGCTACACCTTC